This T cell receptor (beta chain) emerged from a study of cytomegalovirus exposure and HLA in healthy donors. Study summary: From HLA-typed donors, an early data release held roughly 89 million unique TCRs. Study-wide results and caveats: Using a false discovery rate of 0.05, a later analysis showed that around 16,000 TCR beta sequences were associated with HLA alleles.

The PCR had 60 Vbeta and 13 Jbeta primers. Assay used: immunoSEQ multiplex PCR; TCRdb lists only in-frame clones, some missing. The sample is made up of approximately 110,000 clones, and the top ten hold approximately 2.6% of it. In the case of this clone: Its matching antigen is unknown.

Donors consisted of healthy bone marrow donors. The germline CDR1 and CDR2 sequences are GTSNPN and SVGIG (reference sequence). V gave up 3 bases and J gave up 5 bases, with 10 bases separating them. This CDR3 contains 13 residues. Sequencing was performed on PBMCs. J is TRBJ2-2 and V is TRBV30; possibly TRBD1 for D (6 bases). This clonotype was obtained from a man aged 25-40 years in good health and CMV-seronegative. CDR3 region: CAWSIQGTGELFF. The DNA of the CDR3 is TGTGCCTGGAGCATCCAGGGGACCGGGGAGCTGTTTTTT.